The 31 T cell receptor beta chains below were found in one sample sequenced in a study of vaccination effects on CD4 cells after COVID-19. Their antigen targets remain unknown. The repertoire was sequenced with immunoSEQ multiplex PCR; TCRdb's copy has only in-frame clones and lacks some. The sample records 25,000 to 30,000 clones, over 75% being singletons. Peptide-pool stimulation followed by sequencing identified expanded antigen-specific CD4+ clonotypes in the ViraFEST assay. Isolation of CD4+ T cells took place after 10 days of culture. Two-dose vaccination with either BNT162b2 or mRNA-1273 was given to the participants. The sequences come from CD4+ T cells from PBMCs cultured with SARS-CoV-2 spike peptides, collected after COVID-19 vaccination. These receptors all come from a human donor who received a COVID-19 vaccine. Some clones in this sample may be carry-over from other donors' samples.

V usage is TRBV4-3 and J usage is TRBJ1-5; 7 positions match TRBD1. CDR1 LGHNA and CDR2 YSLEER come from the germline V gene. V gave up 3 bases and J gave up 2 bases; unmatched junction bases: 7. This CDR3 comprises 16 residues. In DNA, the CDR3 is TGCGCCAGCAGCCAGACCATTACAGGGGGCAATCAGCCCCAGCATTTT. It encodes CASSQTITGGNQPQHF.

The chain links TRBV4-1 to TRBJ2-5; 12 bases fit TRBD2. J gave up 1 base and V 4 bases, and 4 bases lay outside the gene matches. CDR1 is MGHRA and CDR2 is YSYEKL in the germline V gene. This CDR3 has 16 residues. CDR3 region: CASSRPTSGGQETQYF. The DNA for the CDR3 is TGCGCCAGCAGCCGACCGACTAGCGGGGGCCAAGAGACCCAGTACTTC.

The chain has TRBV29-1 and TRBJ1-1; the D gene is possibly TRBD1 (5 bases). The CDR3 totals 13 residues. V was shortened by 3 bases and J by 1 base, with 9 bases between the two germline ends. CDR1 and CDR2 (germline): SQVTM, ANQGSEA. CDR3 bases: TGCAGCGTTGATAAAGGACAGAACACTGAAGCTTTCTTT. Amino acid sequence: CSVDKGQNTEAFF.

A few counts support this clone. The rearrangement links TRBV4-2 to TRBJ1-4; 9 nucleotides line up with TRBD1. V was clipped by 0 bases and J by 8 bases; unmatched bases: 10. Germline values: CDR1 LGHNA, CDR2 YNFKEQ. The CDR3 length is 17 residues. The CDR3 DNA reads TGTGCCAGCAGCCAAGATAATCGGGGACAGGGAACAGAAAAACTGTTTTTT. This encodes CASSQDNRGQGTEKLFF.

The rearrangement joins TRBV28 to TRBJ1-4; TRBD1 aligns across 7 bases. The V segment lost 6 bases and the J segment 0 bases; nucleotides outside the gene matches: 7. This CDR3 has 16 residues. CDR1 MDHEN and CDR2 SYDVKM come from the germline V gene. The CDR3 nucleotides are TGTGCCAGCAGGTGGGACAGAAGCACAACTAATGAAAAACTGTTTTTT. It yields the protein CASRWDRSTTNEKLFF.

V usage is TRBV15 and J usage is TRBJ2-1; possibly TRBD2 for D (5 bases). Germline values: CDR1 LNHNV, CDR2 YYDKDF (reference sequence). The CDR3 is 17 residues long. The V end lost 0 bases, the J end lost 1 base, and 13 bases lay between the germline ends. The CDR3 region has the DNA TGTGCCACCAGCAGAGATTACTTGAGGGATTCCTACAATGAGCAGTTCTTC. This encodes CATSRDYLRDSYNEQFF.

This chain joins TRBV5-1 and TRBJ2-5; 13 bases line up with TRBD2. The CDR3 is made up of 17 amino acids. V was pared by 2 bases and J by 5 bases, with 9 bases of the junction left unmatched. CDR1 is SGHRS, CDR2 YFSETQ, per germline. CDR3 loop: CASSLITLAGGLETQYF. CDR3 nucleotides: TGCGCCAGCAGCTTAATAACACTAGCGGGGGGGCTTGAGACCCAGTACTTC.

This sequence joins TRBV19 and TRBJ1-4; tentative D call: TRBD1 (6 bases). This CDR3 is 16 amino acids long. Germline V gives CDR1 LNHDA, CDR2 SQIVND (reference sequence). V lost 5 bases and J lost 3, with 16 bases in between. Here the CDR3 reads CASSFTTGMANEKLFF. The CDR3 nucleotides read TGTGCCAGTAGTTTCACTACAGGGATGGCTAATGAAAAACTGTTTTTT.

This chain connects TRBV6-2 or TRBV6-3 to TRBJ1-5, with D maybe TRBD1 (6 bases). CDR1 is MNHEY, CDR2 SVGEGT, per germline. Trimming took off 6 bases at V and 7 bases at J, with 25 bases between the two ends. This CDR3 region has 17 residues. CDR3 loop: CASSPGGGAGIFQPQHF. The CDR3 bases are TGTGCCAGCAGCCCCGGGGGGGGCGCGGGCATTTTCCAGCCCCAGCATTTT.

The chain recombines TRBV4-3 with TRBJ2-1, with D perhaps TRBD1 or TRBD2 (5 bases each). Trimming took off 0 bases at V and 11 bases at J, with 14 bases between the two ends. The germline V gene encodes CDR1 LGHNA and CDR2 YSLEER. This CDR3 comprises 14 residues. The CDR3 bases are TGCGCCAGCAGCCAAGATTTATACGGGGCACAGCAGTTCTTC. Amino acid sequence: CASSQDLYGAQQFF.

The chain employs TRBV5-5 and TRBJ1-6, with TRBD1 matching 9 bases. The J segment lost 8 bases and the V segment lost 0 bases, leaving 9 bases of the junction unmatched. CDR3 size: 17 residues. CDR1 and CDR2 from the germline V gene are SGHKS and YYEKEE (reference sequence). The CDR3 DNA is TGTGCCAGCAGCTTGGGGCCGGCGGGACAGGGATATTCACCCCTCCACTTT. Translated, it gives CASSLGPAGQGYSPLHF.

The rearrangement uses TRBV30 and TRBJ2-7; 7 bases agree with TRBD1. V trimming: 2 bases; J trimming: 12 bases; junction bases outside the gene matches: 7. The CDR3 contains 11 residues. Germline V gene sequence: CDR1 GTSNPN, CDR2 SVGIG (reference sequence). The CDR3 spells CAWSTGQLLYV. The DNA of the CDR3 is TGTGCCTGGAGTACGGGACAGTTACTGTACGTC.

The chain joins TRBV5-3 to TRBJ2-1; D remains ambiguous. TRBV5-3 is identified as an open reading frame with a role that is uncertain. This CDR3 contains 11 residues. V was pared by 5 bases and J by 9 bases, with 9 bases between. The CDR3 bases are TGTGCCAGAAGGCCGACGCGTGAGCAGTTCTTC. It is translated as CARRPTREQFF.

The chain joins TRBV6-5 to TRBJ2-7; tentative D call: TRBD1 (5 bases). CDR3 length equals 16 residues. The germline V gene encodes CDR1 MNHEY and CDR2 SVGAGI. The V end was cut by 0 bases, the J end by 4 bases, with 16 bases between. The DNA for the CDR3 is TGTGCCAGCAGTTACTCCGCAGGGCAAAATTTTTACGAGCAGTACGTC. Protein product: CASSYSAGQNFYEQYV.

The CDR3 nucleotides are TGTGCCAGCAGCTTAGCGGGGGACAGGGGGCTAACAGATACGCAGTATTTT. Amino acids: CASSLAGDRGLTDTQYF. The chain joins TRBV11-3 to TRBJ2-3, with 12 bases fitting TRBD1. CDR1 SGHNT and CDR2 YENEEA come from the germline V gene. The CDR3 is 17 amino acids. Germline trimming cut 1 base from V and 3 bases from J; bases unmatched to any gene: 5.

The chain employs TRBV6-2 or TRBV6-3 and TRBJ1-2; D is undetermined. Trimming pared 1 base from V and 6 bases from J, leaving 18 bases between. The CDR3 is 16 residues long. Germline lookup yields CDR1 MNHEY and CDR2 SVGEGT. CDR3 in DNA: TGTGCCAGCAGTTACTTAGGAGGAGCCCCCTGGGATGGCTACACCTTC. Its translation is CASSYLGGAPWDGYTF.

The genes are TRBV5-4 and TRBJ2-3; TRBD2 matches at 13 bases. The J segment lost 10 bases and the V segment lost 4 bases, leaving 9 bases of the junction unmatched. CDR1 is SGHNT and CDR2 is YYREEE in the germline V gene (reference sequence). The CDR3 contains 15 residues. The CDR3 DNA follows: TGTGCCAGCAGCCTGACTAGCGGGGGGCCGCTTGCGCAGTATTTT. Translating it yields CASSLTSGGPLAQYF.

This chain connects TRBV3-1 (or the pseudogene TRBV3-2) to TRBJ1-2; 9 nucleotides agree with TRBD1. From germline, CDR1 is LGHDT and CDR2 YNNKEL (reference sequence). J lost 1 base, V lost 4 bases, and 7 bases had no gene match. There are 16 residues in the CDR3. The CDR3 bases are TGTGCCAGCAGCCGTACAGGGGGCGGGATTAACTATGGCTACACCTTC. Protein product: CASSRTGGGINYGYTF.

The CDR3 loop is CASSLYRGDGYTF. The CDR3, as DNA: TGTGCCAGCAGTCTTTACAGGGGAGACGGCTACACCTTC. This chain connects TRBV14 to TRBJ1-2; 7 bases match TRBD1. Germline lookup yields CDR1 SGHDN and CDR2 FVKESK. Unmatched junction bases numbered 9, after V lost 6 bases and J lost 8 bases. The CDR3 contains 13 residues.

The genes are TRBV5-6 and TRBJ2-5; possible D gene TRBD1, 6 bases. Trimming cost V 0 bases and J 5 bases, with 17 bases left between them. This CDR3 contains 16 residues. CDR1 and CDR2 from the germline V gene are SGHDT and YYEEEE. This chain's CDR3 is CASSLALGALGETQYF. DNA for the CDR3: TGTGCCAGCAGCTTGGCCCTGGGGGCCCTGGGGGAGACCCAGTACTTC.

The rearrangement links TRBV6-5 to TRBJ2-7, with 9 bases matching TRBD1. V lost 5 bases and J lost 4; bases outside the gene matches: 9. Germline lookup yields CDR1 MNHEY and CDR2 SVGAGI. CDR3 size: 15 residues. The CDR3, as DNA: TGTGCCAGCAGTAACACCGGGACAGGGCATTACGAGCAGTACGTC. Translating gives CASSNTGTGHYEQYV.

The genes are TRBV30 and TRBJ1-1; perhaps TRBD1 as D (5 bases). Trimming took off 5 bases at V and 5 bases at J, with 18 bases between the two ends. The CDR3 runs 14 residues. The germline gives CDR1 GTSNPN, CDR2 SVGIG (reference sequence). The CDR3 DNA follows: TGTGCCTGGTCTGGTCCAGGGCGAGGAACTGAAGCTTTCTTT. Translating it yields CAWSGPGRGTEAFF.

The rearrangement joins TRBV25-1 to TRBJ1-2; D gene unclear. The V gene's germline CDR1 is MGHDK and CDR2 SYGVNS. The CDR3 runs to 15 residues. V lost 6 bases to trimming and J lost 4 bases, with 18 bases between them. Here the CDR3 reads CASSSDPLGVYGYTF. The DNA for the CDR3 is TGTGCCAGCAGCTCTGACCCCCTCGGGGTCTATGGCTACACCTTC.

This chain uses TRBV19 with TRBJ1-5, with 11 bases matching TRBD1. The length of the CDR3 is 16 residues. Germline trimming cut 9 bases from V and 6 bases from J; bases unmatched to any gene: 13. Germline values: CDR1 LNHDA, CDR2 SQIVND (reference sequence). CDR3 residues: CASHSIGQGAPQPQHF. CDR3 coding DNA: TGTGCCAGCCACTCTATCGGACAGGGGGCTCCTCAGCCCCAGCATTTT.

This clone was recorded only once. This chain's CDR3 is CASSEILFSGNTIYF. In DNA form, the CDR3 reads TGTGCCAGCAGTGAAATTTTATTCTCTGGAAACACCATATATTTT. V is TRBV6-1 and J is TRBJ1-3; D is unclear. The CDR3 totals 15 residues. CDR1 and CDR2 (germline): MNHNS, SASEGT. V lost 2 bases to trimming and J lost 0 bases, with 8 bases between them.

The chain employs TRBV5-4 and TRBJ2-7, with TRBD1 identical over 8 bases. The CDR3 runs to 14 residues. The V gene's germline CDR1 is SGHNT and CDR2 YYREEE (reference sequence). After removal of 4 bases from V and 4 bases from J, the junction contained 7 bases not matched to a gene. The CDR3 loop is CASSPGQGRYEQYV. DNA of the CDR3: TGTGCCAGCAGCCCCGGACAGGGTAGGTACGAGCAGTACGTC.

The chain is built from TRBV30 and TRBJ1-1, with 7 bases that match TRBD1. Per germline, CDR1 GTSNPN and CDR2 SVGIG (reference sequence). Losses at the gene ends were 0 bases for V and 4 bases for J; bases not matched to a gene: 11. The CDR3 contains 16 residues. This CDR3 reads CAWSVSRTGGGTEAFF. The DNA for the CDR3 is TGTGCCTGGAGTGTTAGTCGGACAGGCGGAGGCACTGAAGCTTTCTTT. Based on the CDR3 plus reference TRBV30 and TRBJ1-1, the full variable domain is SQTIHQWPATLVQPVGSPLSLECTVEGTSNPNLYWYRQAAGRGLQLLFYSVGIGQISSEVPQNLSASRPQDRQFILSSKKLLLSDSGFYLCAWSVSRTGGGTEAFFGQGTRLTVV.

J is TRBJ2-5 and V is TRBV24-1; TRBD2 agrees at 14 bases. The J segment lost 5 bases and the V segment lost 3 bases, leaving 13 bases of the junction unmatched. Germline CDR1 and CDR2: KGHDR and SFDVKD. The CDR3 runs to 19 residues. For the CDR3, the DNA is TGTGCCACCAGTGATCCGCCGGGACTAGCGGGGGTCCTTGGGGAGACCCAGTACTTC. It encodes CATSDPPGLAGVLGETQYF.

By proportion, this clone is medium-sized. This rearrangement joins TRBV19 to TRBJ2-5; D is unresolved. The CDR3 runs to 16 residues. The germline V and J ends were trimmed by 4 bases and 1 base, with 16 bases remaining between them. CDR1 LNHDA and CDR2 SQIVND come from the germline V gene (reference sequence). DNA of the CDR3: TGTGCCAGTAGTACGACATTTAGCCGATTCCAAGAGACCCAGTACTTC. It specifies CASSTTFSRFQETQYF. Full variable domain (rest looked up from reference TRBV19 and TRBJ2-5): DGGITQSPKYLFRKEGQNVTLSCEQNLNHDAMYWYRQDPGQGLRLIYYSQIVNDFQKGDIAEGYSVSREKKESFPLTVTSAQKNPTAFYLCASSTTFSRFQETQYFGPGTRLLVL.

The rearrangement links TRBV6-5 to TRBJ1-2; D ambiguous. The germline V gene encodes CDR1 MNHEY and CDR2 SVGAGI. CDR3 length: 12 residues. Trimming removed 4 bases at V and 5 bases at J, with 8 bases between. The DNA for the CDR3 is TGTGCCAGCAGTTCCACGTCATATGGCTACACCTTC. This codes for CASSSTSYGYTF.

This clone was counted only a few times. The rearrangement uses TRBV19 and TRBJ1-5; the D gene is possibly TRBD1 (5 bases). The V end lost 7 bases, the J end lost 4 bases, and 11 bases lay between the germline ends. The CDR3 extends over 13 amino acids. Looked up from germline, CDR1 is LNHDA and CDR2 is SQIVND (reference sequence). CDR3 DNA: TGTGCCAGTACAGGGTCGGGGAATCAGCCCCAGCATTTT. This encodes CASTGSGNQPQHF.